A single T cell receptor (beta chain) is shown here with its context. The entry originates in a study of blood T cell repertoires in COVID-19. V was clipped by 0 bases and J by 16 bases; unmatched bases: 16. Germline CDR1 SEHNR, CDR2 FQNEAQ (reference sequence). The CDR3 runs 16 residues. Clones were read by immunoSEQ multiplex PCR, and TCRdb kept only the in-frame ones, dropping some. This table has under 350,000 clones, roughly 86% appearing once. Which cohort a participant joined came from the clinical history participants gave. The TCR comes from a woman aged 18-35 years who had recovered from COVID-19. The chain links TRBV7-9 to TRBJ2-1; 9 bases line up with TRBD2. The specimen was PBMCs or T cells enriched from blood (not recorded which). CDR3 nucleotides: TGTGCCAGCAGCTTAGCTCCCCAACATAGCGGGGGAGGGCGATTCTTC. Translated: CASSLAPQHSGGGRFF. The whole variable domain, filled in from reference TRBV7-9 and TRBJ2-1, reads DTGVSQNPRHKITKRGQNVTFRCDPISEHNRLYWYRQTLGQGPEFLTYFQNEAQLEKSRLLSDRFSAERPKGSFSTLEIQRTEQGDSAMYLCASSLAPQHSGGGRFFGPGTRLTVL.